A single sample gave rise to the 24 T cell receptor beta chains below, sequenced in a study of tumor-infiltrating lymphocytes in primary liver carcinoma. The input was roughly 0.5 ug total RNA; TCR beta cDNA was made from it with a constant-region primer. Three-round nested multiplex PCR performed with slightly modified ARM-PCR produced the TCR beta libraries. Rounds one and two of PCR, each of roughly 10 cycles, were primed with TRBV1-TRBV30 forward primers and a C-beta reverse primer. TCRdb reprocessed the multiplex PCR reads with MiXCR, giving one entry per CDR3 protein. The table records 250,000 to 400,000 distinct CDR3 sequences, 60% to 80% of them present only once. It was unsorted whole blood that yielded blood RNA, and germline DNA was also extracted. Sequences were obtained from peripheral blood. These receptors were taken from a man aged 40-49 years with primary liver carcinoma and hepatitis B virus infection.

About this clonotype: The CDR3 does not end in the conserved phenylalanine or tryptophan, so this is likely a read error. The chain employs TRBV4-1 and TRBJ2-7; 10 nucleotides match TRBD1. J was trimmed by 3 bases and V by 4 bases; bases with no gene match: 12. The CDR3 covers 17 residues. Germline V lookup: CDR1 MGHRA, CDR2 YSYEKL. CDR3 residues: CASSREVATGGDYEQYL. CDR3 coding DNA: TGCGCCAGCAGCCGAGAGGTAGCGACAGGGGGCGACTACGAGCAGTACCTC.

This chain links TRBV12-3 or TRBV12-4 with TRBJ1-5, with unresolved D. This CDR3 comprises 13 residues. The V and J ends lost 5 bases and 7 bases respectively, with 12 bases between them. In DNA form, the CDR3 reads TGTGCCAGCAGTCCCAATATCAAGCAGCCCCAGCATTTT. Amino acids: CASSPNIKQPQHF.

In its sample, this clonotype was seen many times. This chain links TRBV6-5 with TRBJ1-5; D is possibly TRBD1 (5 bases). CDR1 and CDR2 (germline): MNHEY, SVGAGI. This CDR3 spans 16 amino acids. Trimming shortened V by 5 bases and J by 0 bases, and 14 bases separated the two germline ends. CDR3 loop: CASSVRAGYSNQPQHF. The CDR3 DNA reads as TGTGCCAGCAGTGTCAGGGCGGGGTATAGCAATCAGCCCCAGCATTTT.

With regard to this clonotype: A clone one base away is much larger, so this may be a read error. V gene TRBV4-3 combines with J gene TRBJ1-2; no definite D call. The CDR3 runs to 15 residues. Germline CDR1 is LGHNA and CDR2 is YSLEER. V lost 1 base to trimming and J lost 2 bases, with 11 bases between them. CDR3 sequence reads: CASSQASGGNYGYTF. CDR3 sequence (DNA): TGCGCCAGCAGCCAAGCCTCGGGAGGAAACTATGGCTACACCTTC.

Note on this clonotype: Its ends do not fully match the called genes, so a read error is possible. CDR3 nucleotide sequence: TGTGCCAACAGCCAAGAACCGGGACAGCCTAACACTGAAGCTTTCTTT. Its protein is CANSQEPGQPNTEAFF. The chain uses TRBV4-2 and TRBJ1-1, with TRBD1 matching over 7 bases. Germline V gives CDR1 LGHNA, CDR2 YNFKEQ. This CDR3 is 16 amino acids long.

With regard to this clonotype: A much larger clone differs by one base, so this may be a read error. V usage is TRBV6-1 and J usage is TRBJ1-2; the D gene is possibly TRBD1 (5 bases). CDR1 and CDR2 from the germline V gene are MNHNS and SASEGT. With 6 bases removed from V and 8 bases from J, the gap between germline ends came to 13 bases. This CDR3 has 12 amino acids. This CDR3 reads CASRTVNRGYTF. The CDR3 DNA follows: TGTGCCAGCAGGACAGTGAATAGGGGCTACACCTTC.

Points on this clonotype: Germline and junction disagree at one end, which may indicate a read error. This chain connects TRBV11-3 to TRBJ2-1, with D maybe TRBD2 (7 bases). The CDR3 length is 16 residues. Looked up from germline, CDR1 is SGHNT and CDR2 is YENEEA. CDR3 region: CASSLIGGLGTGEQLF. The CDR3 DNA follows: TGTGCCAGCAGCTTAATCGGGGGGCTAGGGACTGGCGAGCAGCTCTTC.

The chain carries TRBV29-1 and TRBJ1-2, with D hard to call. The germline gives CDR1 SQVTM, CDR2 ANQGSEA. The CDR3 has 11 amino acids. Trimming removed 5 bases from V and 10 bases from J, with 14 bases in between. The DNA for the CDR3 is TGCAGCGTTAAGGAAGGAACTGACTACACCTTC. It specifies CSVKEGTDYTF.

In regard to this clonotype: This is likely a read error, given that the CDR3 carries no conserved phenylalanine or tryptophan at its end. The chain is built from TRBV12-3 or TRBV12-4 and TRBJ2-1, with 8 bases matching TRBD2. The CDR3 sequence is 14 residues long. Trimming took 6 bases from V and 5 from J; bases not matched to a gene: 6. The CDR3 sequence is CASRGLVGHNEQFY. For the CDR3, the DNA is TGTGCCAGCAGGGGACTAGTGGGGCACAATGAGCAGTTCTAC.

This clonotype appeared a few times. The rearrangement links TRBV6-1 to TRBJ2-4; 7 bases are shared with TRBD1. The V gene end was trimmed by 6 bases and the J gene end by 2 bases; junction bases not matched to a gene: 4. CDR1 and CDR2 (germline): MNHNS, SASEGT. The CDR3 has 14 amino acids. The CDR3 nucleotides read TGTGCCAGCAGGTACAGGGGAACCAAAAACATTCAGTACTTC. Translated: CASRYRGTKNIQYF.

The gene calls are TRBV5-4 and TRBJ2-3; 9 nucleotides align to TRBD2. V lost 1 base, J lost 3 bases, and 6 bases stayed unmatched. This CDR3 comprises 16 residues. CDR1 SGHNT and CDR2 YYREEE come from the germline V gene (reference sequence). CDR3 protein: CASSLFSGSGTDTQYF. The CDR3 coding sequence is TGTGCCAGCAGCTTGTTTAGCGGGAGTGGTACAGATACGCAGTATTTT.

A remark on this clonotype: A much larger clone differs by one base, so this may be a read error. CDR3: CASSPLGGAEAFF. CDR3 nucleotides: TGCGCCAGCAGCCCCCTAGGTGGTGCTGAAGCTTTCTTT. V usage is TRBV4-1 and J usage is TRBJ1-1; no reliable D call. The CDR3 sequence is 13 residues long. Looked up from germline, CDR1 is MGHRA and CDR2 is YSYEKL. V gave up 4 bases and J gave up 6 bases, with 12 bases separating them.

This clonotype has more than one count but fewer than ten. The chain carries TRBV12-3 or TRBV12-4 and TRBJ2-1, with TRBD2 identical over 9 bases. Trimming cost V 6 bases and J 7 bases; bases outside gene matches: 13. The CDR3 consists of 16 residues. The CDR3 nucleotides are TGTGCCAGCAGCCAATATAGCGGGAGAGTGACGAATGAGCAGTTCTTC. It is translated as CASSQYSGRVTNEQFF.

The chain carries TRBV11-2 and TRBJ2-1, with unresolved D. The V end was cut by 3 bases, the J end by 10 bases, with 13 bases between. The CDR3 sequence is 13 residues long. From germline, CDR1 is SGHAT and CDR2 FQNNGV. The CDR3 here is CASSLYTSDEQFF. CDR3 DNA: TGTGCCAGCAGCTTGTACACATCGGACGAGCAGTTCTTC.

The DNA of the CDR3 is TGTGCCATCGATGAGATTGGGGATACGCAGTATTTT. This codes for CAIDEIGDTQYF. This sequence joins TRBV10-3 and TRBJ2-3; D gene unclear. Per the germline V gene, CDR1 is ENHRY and CDR2 is SYGVKD. CDR3 length: 12 residues. V was pared by 8 bases and J by 6 bases, with 12 bases between.

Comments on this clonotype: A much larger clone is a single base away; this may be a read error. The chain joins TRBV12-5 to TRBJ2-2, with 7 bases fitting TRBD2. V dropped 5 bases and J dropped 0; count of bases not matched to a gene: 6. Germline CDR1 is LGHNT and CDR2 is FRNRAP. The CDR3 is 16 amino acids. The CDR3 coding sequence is TGTGCTAGTGGTCCCGGGGGGAGGGCGAACACCGGGGAGCTGTTTTTT. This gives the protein CASGPGGRANTGELFF.

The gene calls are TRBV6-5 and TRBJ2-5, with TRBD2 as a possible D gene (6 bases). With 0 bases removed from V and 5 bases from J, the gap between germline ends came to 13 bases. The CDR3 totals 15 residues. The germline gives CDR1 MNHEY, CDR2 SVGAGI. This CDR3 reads CASSYSPGGRETQYF. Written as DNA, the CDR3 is TGTGCCAGCAGTTACTCGCCCGGGGGACGGGAGACCCAGTACTTC.

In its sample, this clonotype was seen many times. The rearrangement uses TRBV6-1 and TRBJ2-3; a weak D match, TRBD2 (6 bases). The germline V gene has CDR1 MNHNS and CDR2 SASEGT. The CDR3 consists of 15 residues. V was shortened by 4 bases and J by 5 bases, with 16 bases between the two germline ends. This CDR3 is CASSGLAAGRDTQYF. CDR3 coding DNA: TGTGCCAGCAGTGGGTTAGCGGCGGGGCGAGATACGCAGTATTTT.

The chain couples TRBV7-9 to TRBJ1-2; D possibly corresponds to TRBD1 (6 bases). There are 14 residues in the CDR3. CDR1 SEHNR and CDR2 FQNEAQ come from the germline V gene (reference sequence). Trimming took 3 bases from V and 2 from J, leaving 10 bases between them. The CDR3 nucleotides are TGTGCCAGCAGCTTCAGGGGACGGAACTATGGCTACACCTTC. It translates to CASSFRGRNYGYTF.

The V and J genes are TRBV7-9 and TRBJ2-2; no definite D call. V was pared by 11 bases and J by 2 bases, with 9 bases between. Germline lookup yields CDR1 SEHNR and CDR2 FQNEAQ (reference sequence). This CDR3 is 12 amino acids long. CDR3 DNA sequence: TGTGCCCTCCCGGCTAACACCGGGGAGCTGTTTTTT. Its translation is CALPANTGELFF. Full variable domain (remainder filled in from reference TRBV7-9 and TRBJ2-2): DTGVSQNPRHKITKRGQNVTFRCDPISEHNRLYWYRQTLGQGPEFLTYFQNEAQLEKSRLLSDRFSAERPKGSFSTLEIQRTEQGDSAMYLCALPANTGELFFGEGSRLTVL.

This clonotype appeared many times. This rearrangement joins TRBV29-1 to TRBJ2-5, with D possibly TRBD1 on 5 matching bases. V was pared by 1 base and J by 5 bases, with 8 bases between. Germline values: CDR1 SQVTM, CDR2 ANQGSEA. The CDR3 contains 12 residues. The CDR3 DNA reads TGCAGCGTTGAAGCAGGGTGGGAGACCCAGTACTTC. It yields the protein CSVEAGWETQYF.

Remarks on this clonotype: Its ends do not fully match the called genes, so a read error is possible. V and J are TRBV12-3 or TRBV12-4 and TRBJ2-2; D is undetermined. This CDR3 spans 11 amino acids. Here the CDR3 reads CTSSLGWELFF. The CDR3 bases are TGTACCAGCAGTTTGGGATGGGAGCTGTTTTTT.

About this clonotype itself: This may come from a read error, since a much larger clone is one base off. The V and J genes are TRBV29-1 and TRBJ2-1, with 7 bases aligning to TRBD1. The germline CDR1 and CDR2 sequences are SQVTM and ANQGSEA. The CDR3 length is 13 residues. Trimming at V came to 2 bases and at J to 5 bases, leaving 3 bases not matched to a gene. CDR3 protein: CSVERDRDNEQFF. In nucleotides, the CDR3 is TGCAGCGTTGAAAGGGACAGAGACAATGAGCAGTTCTTC.

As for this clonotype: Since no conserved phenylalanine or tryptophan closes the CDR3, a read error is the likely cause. The CDR3 sequence: CASSQGRGTSTDTQYY. The DNA of the CDR3 is TGCGCCAGCAGCCAGGGACGGGGTACTAGCACAGATACGCAGTATTAT. The chain joins TRBV4-1 to TRBJ2-3; D assignment may be TRBD1 or TRBD2 (5 bases each). CDR1 is MGHRA, CDR2 YSYEKL, per germline. The CDR3 has 16 residues. Trimming took 3 bases from V and 0 from J, leaving 13 bases between them.